The TCR beta chain under discussion was sequenced for a study of blood T cell repertoires in COVID-19. Study details: Both acute and convalescent COVID-19 samples were obtained from the United States, Italy and Spain. PBMCs, B-cell-depleted T cells, or T cells provided the cDNA or gDNA that made up the material.

V was cut by 4 bases and J by 4 bases, with 11 bases left in between. The CDR3 has 13 amino acids. CDR1 is SGHRS and CDR2 is YFSETQ in the germline V gene. Libraries were prepared by immunoSEQ multiplex PCR; TCRdb keeps only in-frame clonotypes and omits some of them. The sample comprises more than 60,000 clones, about 90% of which are singletons, and less than 6.5% rests with the top ten. The specimen sequenced was peripheral blood. This sequence joins TRBV5-1 and TRBJ1-1, with D possibly matching TRBD1 (6 bases). The receptor's source is a man aged 50-60 years with acute or convalescent COVID-19. For the CDR3, the DNA is TGCGCCAGCAGCGCCGGGACAAGCACTGAAGCTTTCTTT. Its translation is CASSAGTSTEAFF.